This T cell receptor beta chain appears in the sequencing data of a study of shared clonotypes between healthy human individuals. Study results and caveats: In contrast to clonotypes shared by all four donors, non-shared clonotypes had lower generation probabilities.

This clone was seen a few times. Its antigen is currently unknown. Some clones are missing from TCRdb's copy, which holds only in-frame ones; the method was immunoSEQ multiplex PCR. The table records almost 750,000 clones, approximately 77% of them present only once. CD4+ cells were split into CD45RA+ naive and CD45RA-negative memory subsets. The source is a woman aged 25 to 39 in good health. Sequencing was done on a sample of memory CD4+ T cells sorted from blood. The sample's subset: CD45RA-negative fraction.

CDR3 DNA: TGTGCCAGCAGCCATATTGGGACAGGGCCAAGCACAGATACGCAGTATTTT. Translated, it gives CASSHIGTGPSTDTQYF. The V call is TRBV7-9, the J call TRBJ2-3; 9 bases are shared with TRBD1. This CDR3 has 17 amino acids. The J segment lost 0 bases and the V segment lost 5 bases, leaving 9 bases of the junction unmatched. Germline-derived CDR1 and CDR2 are SEHNR and FQNEAQ (reference sequence).